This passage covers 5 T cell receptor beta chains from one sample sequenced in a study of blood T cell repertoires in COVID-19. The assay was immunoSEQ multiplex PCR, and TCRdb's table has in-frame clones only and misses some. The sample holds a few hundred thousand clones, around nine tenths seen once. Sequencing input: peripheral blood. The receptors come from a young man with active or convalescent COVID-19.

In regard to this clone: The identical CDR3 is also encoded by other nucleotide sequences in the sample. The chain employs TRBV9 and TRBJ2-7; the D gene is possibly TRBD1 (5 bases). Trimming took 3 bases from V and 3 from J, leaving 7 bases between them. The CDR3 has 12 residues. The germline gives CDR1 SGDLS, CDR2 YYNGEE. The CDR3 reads CASSAQGYEQYF. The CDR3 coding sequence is TGTGCCAGCAGCGCGCAGGGCTACGAGCAGTACTTC.

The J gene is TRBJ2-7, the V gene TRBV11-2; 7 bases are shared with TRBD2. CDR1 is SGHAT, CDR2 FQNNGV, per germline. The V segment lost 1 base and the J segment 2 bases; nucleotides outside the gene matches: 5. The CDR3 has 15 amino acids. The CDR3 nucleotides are TGTGCCAGCAGCTTAGTACTAGCGTTACCCTACGAGCAGTACTTC. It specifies CASSLVLALPYEQYF.

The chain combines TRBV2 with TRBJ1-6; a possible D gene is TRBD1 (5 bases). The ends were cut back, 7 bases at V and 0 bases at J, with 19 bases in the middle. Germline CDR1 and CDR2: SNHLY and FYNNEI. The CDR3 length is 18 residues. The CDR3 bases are TGTGCCAGCACCCCCTCAGCAGGGAGGAGCTCCTATAATTCACCCCTCCACTTT. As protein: CASTPSAGRSSYNSPLHF.

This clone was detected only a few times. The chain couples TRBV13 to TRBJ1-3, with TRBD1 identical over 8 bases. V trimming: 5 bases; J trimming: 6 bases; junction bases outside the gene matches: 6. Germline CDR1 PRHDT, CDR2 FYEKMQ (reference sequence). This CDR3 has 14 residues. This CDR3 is CASSIRTGLNTIYF. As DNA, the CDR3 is TGTGCCAGCAGCATTAGGACAGGGCTAAACACCATATATTTT.

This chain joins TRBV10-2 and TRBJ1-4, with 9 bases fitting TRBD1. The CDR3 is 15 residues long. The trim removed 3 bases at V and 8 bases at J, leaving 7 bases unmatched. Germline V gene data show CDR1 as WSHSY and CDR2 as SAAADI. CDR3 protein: CASSDTGGLGEKLFF. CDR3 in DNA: TGCGCCAGCAGTGATACAGGGGGCTTGGGGGAAAAACTGTTTTTT.